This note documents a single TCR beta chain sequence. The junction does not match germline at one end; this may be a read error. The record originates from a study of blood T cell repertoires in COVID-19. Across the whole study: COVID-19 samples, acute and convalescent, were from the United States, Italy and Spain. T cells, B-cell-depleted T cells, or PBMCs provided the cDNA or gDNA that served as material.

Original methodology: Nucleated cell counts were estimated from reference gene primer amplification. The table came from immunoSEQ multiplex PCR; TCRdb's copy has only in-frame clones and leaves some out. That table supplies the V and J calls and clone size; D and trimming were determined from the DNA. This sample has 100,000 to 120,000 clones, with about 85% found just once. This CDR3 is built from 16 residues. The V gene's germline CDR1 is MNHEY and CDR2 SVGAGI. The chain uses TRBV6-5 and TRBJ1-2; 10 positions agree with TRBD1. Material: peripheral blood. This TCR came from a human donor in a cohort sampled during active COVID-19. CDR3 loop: CASSNSRTGGGYGYTF. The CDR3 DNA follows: TGTGCCAGCAGTAACTCCCGGACAGGGGGTGGCTATGGCTACACCTTC.